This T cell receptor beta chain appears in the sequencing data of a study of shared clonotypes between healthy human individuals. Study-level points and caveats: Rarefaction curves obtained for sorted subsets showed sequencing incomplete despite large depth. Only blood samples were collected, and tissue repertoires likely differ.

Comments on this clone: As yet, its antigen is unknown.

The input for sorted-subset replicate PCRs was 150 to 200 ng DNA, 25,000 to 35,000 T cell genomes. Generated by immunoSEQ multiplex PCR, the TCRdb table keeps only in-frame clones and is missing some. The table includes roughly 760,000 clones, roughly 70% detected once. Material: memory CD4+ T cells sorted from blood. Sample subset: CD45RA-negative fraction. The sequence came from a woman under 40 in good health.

CDR3 loop: CEAAGSYGYTF. The CDR3 DNA follows: TGTGAGGCGGCGGGGAGCTATGGCTACACCTTC. The rearrangement uses TRBV28 and TRBJ1-2; D gene uncertain. Germline loops: CDR1 MDHEN, CDR2 SYDVKM. The CDR3 covers 11 residues.